A single sample is the source of the 21 T cell receptor beta chains below, sequenced in a study of OX40 agonist ivuxolimab in advanced cancers. To prepare the library, the immunoSEQ multiplex PCR assay was applied. The source is immuneACCESS, and TCRdb retained only in-frame sequences with V and J called. Part of the clones is not carried over; for the studies checked, unresolved V genes explain less than half of this, and the remainder is unexplained. The sample table records approximately 62,000 clones; approximately 88% of these occur just once. The ten largest clonotypes hold roughly 5.1% of the sample. This material consisted of CD4+ or CD8+ T cells sorted from blood, taken in a trial of the OX40 agonist ivuxolimab. Receptor source: an adult with an advanced solid tumor such as melanoma, head and neck, liver or kidney cancer.

The chain couples TRBV6-5 to TRBJ2-5; 8 bases align to TRBD1. V gave up 5 bases and J gave up 5 bases; unmatched junction bases: 7. The CDR3 spans 14 residues. Germline assignment: CDR1 MNHEY and CDR2 SVGAGI. The CDR3 sequence is CASSDTGGRETQYF. CDR3 sequence (DNA): TGTGCCAGCAGTGACACAGGGGGGAGGGAGACCCAGTACTTC.

V and J are TRBV7-2 and TRBJ2-7, with D perhaps TRBD1 (6 bases). CDR3 size: 14 residues. CDR1 is SGHTA and CDR2 is FQGNSA in the germline V gene. The V and J ends lost 6 bases and 2 bases respectively, with 14 bases between them. In nucleotides, the CDR3 is TGTGCCAGCAGTCACCGGACAGAGACCTACGAGCAGTACTTC. Translation: CASSHRTETYEQYF.

Worth noting for this clone: Other DNA sequences from this sample encode an identical CDR3 as well. The V call is TRBV5-1, the J call TRBJ2-7, with a weak D call TRBD1 (5 bases). Germline V gene sequence: CDR1 SGHRS, CDR2 YFSETQ. Between the trimmed V and J ends, which lost 1 base and 2 bases, there was a span of 10 bases. This CDR3 comprises 14 residues. The CDR3, as DNA: TGCGCCAGCAGCTTGTCCCAGGGCCCCTACGAGCAGTACTTC. It yields the protein CASSLSQGPYEQYF.

DNA for the CDR3: TGTGCCAGCATGGTGGGGGTGGACGGCTACACCTTC. This codes for CASMVGVDGYTF. The chain carries TRBV28 and TRBJ1-2; maybe TRBD1 (5 bases). This CDR3 has 12 residues. Trimming removed 7 bases at V and 8 bases at J, with 14 bases between. Germline CDR1 reads MDHEN; CDR2 reads SYDVKM.

The chain has TRBV19 and TRBJ1-5, with 7 bases matching TRBD1. The CDR3 totals 19 residues. J gave up 0 bases and V 6 bases, and 17 bases lay outside the gene matches. Germline CDR1 is LNHDA and CDR2 is SQIVND (reference sequence). The CDR3 sequence is CASRNSDRRGDYSNQPQHF. The CDR3 DNA reads as TGTGCCAGTAGGAACTCGGACAGGAGGGGGGATTATAGCAATCAGCCCCAGCATTTT. Filled out from reference TRBV19 and TRBJ1-5, the complete variable domain reads DGGITQSPKYLFRKEGQNVTLSCEQNLNHDAMYWYRQDPGQGLRLIYYSQIVNDFQKGDIAEGYSVSREKKESFPLTVTSAQKNPTAFYLCASRNSDRRGDYSNQPQHFGDGTRLSIL.

This chain connects TRBV10-3 to TRBJ2-3; D unresolved. V dropped 4 bases and J dropped 6 bases, with 5 bases sitting between them. CDR1 and CDR2 from the germline V gene are ENHRY and SYGVKD. This CDR3 has 11 amino acids. In DNA, the CDR3 is TGTGCCATCAGTGCGAGGGATACGCAGTATTTT. It codes for CAISARDTQYF.

The chain links TRBV9 to TRBJ1-6; possibly TRBD1 for D (5 bases). Germline CDR1 reads SGDLS; CDR2 reads YYNGEE. V was shortened by 1 base and J by 7 bases, with 9 bases between the two germline ends. CDR3 length equals 14 residues. The CDR3 coding sequence is TGTGCCAGCAGCGTATCTCGACAGAATTCACCCCTCCACTTT. The encoded protein is CASSVSRQNSPLHF.

The sample holds a few counts of this clone. This chain links TRBV29-1 with TRBJ2-7, with D perhaps being TRBD1 or TRBD2 (5 bases each). Germline-derived CDR1 and CDR2 are SQVTM and ANQGSEA. CDR3 length: 14 residues. Trimming pared 4 bases from V and 0 bases from J, leaving 13 bases between. In nucleotides, the CDR3 is TGCAGCGTTGCACCAGGGACCTCCTCCTACGAGCAGTACTTC. Its translation: CSVAPGTSSYEQYF.

CDR3: CAWSVLLSPRPEAFF. The DNA for the CDR3 is TGTGCCTGGAGTGTACTGCTGTCTCCCCGGCCTGAAGCTTTCTTT. This sequence joins TRBV30 and TRBJ1-1; D not certain. The CDR3 contains 15 residues. CDR1 GTSNPN and CDR2 SVGIG come from the germline V gene (reference sequence). Trimming left V 0 bases short and J 6 bases short, with 17 bases between.

The chain joins TRBV5-5 to TRBJ2-7, with 9 nucleotides matching TRBD1. The CDR3 totals 16 residues. The V gene end was trimmed by 3 bases and the J gene end by 5 bases; junction bases not matched to a gene: 12. The germline V gene encodes CDR1 SGHKS and CDR2 YYEKEE (reference sequence). CDR3: CASSSNAGTGQDEQYF. The CDR3 DNA sequence: TGTGCCAGCAGCTCCAATGCCGGGACAGGGCAGGACGAGCAGTACTTC.

This clone was seen just once. DNA of the CDR3: TGCGCCAGCAGTCGTTTTGCGTTATATAGCAATCAGCCCCAGCATTTT. Its protein is CASSRFALYSNQPQHF. The rearrangement joins TRBV23-1 to TRBJ1-5, with D unresolved. TRBV23-1 is flagged as an ORF with uncertain function. This CDR3 is 16 amino acids long. V was clipped by 4 bases and J by 0 bases, with 13 bases between them.

Comment on this clone: The sample contains more than one DNA sequence encoding this CDR3. The chain links TRBV18 to TRBJ1-5; the D is unclear. With 6 bases removed from V and 1 base from J, the gap between germline ends came to 10 bases. The CDR3 covers 14 residues. Germline-derived CDR1 and CDR2 are KGHSH and LQKENI. This chain's CDR3 is CASSPGRSNQPQHF. CDR3 DNA sequence: TGTGCCAGCTCCCCCGGGAGGAGCAATCAGCCCCAGCATTTT.

The chain combines TRBV29-1 with TRBJ1-5; D gene ambiguous. The CDR3 is made up of 13 amino acids. Germline V CDR1 and CDR2: SQVTM, ANQGSEA. The V end was cut by 3 bases, the J end by 0 bases, with 6 bases between. This CDR3 is CSVEWGSNQPQHF. CDR3 sequence (DNA): TGCAGCGTTGAGTGGGGTAGCAATCAGCCCCAGCATTTT.

CDR3 in DNA: TGTGCCAGCAGTCGTGGGACGCTCGGGACTGAAGCTTTCTTT. This gives the protein CASSRGTLGTEAFF. The chain links TRBV27 to TRBJ1-1; maybe TRBD1 (5 bases). The CDR3 is 14 amino acids. Trimming removed 5 bases at V and 5 bases at J, with 15 bases between. Per germline, CDR1 MNHEY and CDR2 SMNVEV (reference sequence).

Here the CDR3 DNA reads TGCGCCAGCAGCCAAGGTCGGCTAGCGGGAGAGGGTAATGAGCAGTTCTTC. Amino acid sequence: CASSQGRLAGEGNEQFF. The rearrangement uses TRBV4-1 and TRBJ2-1; 10 nucleotides agree with TRBD2. Germline CDR1 and CDR2: MGHRA and YSYEKL. The CDR3 runs 17 residues. Trimming removed 1 base from V and 7 bases from J; junction bases left unmatched: 10.

V and J are TRBV10-3 and TRBJ2-1; D is unresolved. CDR1 and CDR2 (germline): ENHRY, SYGVKD. Deletions cut 3 bases from V and 8 bases from J, with 8 bases between. The CDR3 spans 12 residues. In nucleotides, the CDR3 is TGTGCCATCAGTGATAACGTACATGAGCAGTTCTTC. This encodes CAISDNVHEQFF.

The V and J genes are TRBV14 and TRBJ2-4; possibly TRBD1 for D (5 bases). CDR1 is SGHDN, CDR2 FVKESK, per germline. V shed 2 bases and J shed 1 base, with 15 bases lying between them. The CDR3 totals 17 residues. CDR3 sequence: CASSQLIAGSAKNIQYF. CDR3 in DNA: TGTGCCAGCAGCCAACTCATTGCAGGGTCCGCCAAAAACATTCAGTACTTC. The full variable domain, rest sourced from reference TRBV14 and TRBJ2-4, is EAGVTQFPSHSVIEKGQTVTLRCDPISGHDNLYWYRRVMGKEIKFLLHFVKESKQDESGMPNNRFLAERTGGTYSTLKVQPAELEDSGVYFCASSQLIAGSAKNIQYFGAGTRLSVL.

The V gene is TRBV18, the J gene TRBJ2-3; the D call may be TRBD1 or TRBD2 (7 bases each). The CDR3 is 16 amino acids. Trimming removed 2 bases at V and 1 base at J, with 13 bases between. Germline V CDR1 and CDR2: KGHSH, LQKENI. For the CDR3, the DNA is TGTGCCAGCTCACCAAATCCAGGGGGGGGCACAGATACGCAGTATTTT. As protein: CASSPNPGGGTDTQYF.

The J gene is TRBJ1-4, the V gene TRBV28; no clear D gene. Deletions cut 9 bases from V and 6 bases from J, with 11 bases between. Germline loops: CDR1 MDHEN, CDR2 SYDVKM. The CDR3 length is 12 residues. The CDR3 DNA reads TGTGCCAGTGGGCCCTCGGATGAAAAACTGTTTTTT. Protein sequence: CASGPSDEKLFF.

The chain carries TRBV28 and TRBJ1-1; D gene unclear. V was pared by 5 bases and J by 7 bases, with 11 bases between. The length of the CDR3 is 12 residues. CDR1 is MDHEN and CDR2 is SYDVKM in the germline V gene. CDR3 region: CASSPSVGEAFF. As DNA, the CDR3 is TGTGCCAGCAGTCCCTCGGTTGGTGAAGCTTTCTTT.

The count of this clone is one. The chain couples TRBV5-1 to TRBJ2-1, with 8 bases identical to TRBD2. The CDR3 contains 14 residues. The germline gives CDR1 SGHRS, CDR2 YFSETQ. The J segment lost 5 bases and the V segment lost 6 bases, leaving 7 bases of the junction unmatched. The CDR3 sequence is CASTLGTSNNEQFF. CDR3 bases: TGCGCCAGCACGCTTGGGACTAGTAACAATGAGCAGTTCTTC.